This T cell receptor (beta chain) was observed in a study of OX40 agonist ivuxolimab in advanced cancers. The V end lost 8 bases, the J end lost 0 bases, and 22 bases lay between the germline ends. The length of the CDR3 is 18 residues. Germline-derived CDR1 and CDR2 are MDHEN and SYDVKM. Method: immunoSEQ multiplex PCR; TCRdb's copy keeps in-frame clones and lacks some. The data hold approximately 11,000 clones, with approximately 69% observed a single time. J is TRBJ1-4 and V is TRBV28; D is undetermined. The source is an adult with an advanced solid tumor such as melanoma, head and neck, liver or kidney cancer. Sequences were derived from CD4+ or CD8+ T cells sorted from blood, sampled in a trial of the OX40 agonist ivuxolimab. The CDR3, as DNA: TGTGCCAGCGCCCTTGAGTGGTGGACGGACTCAACTAATGAAAAACTGTTTTTT. It encodes CASALEWWTDSTNEKLFF. The entire variable domain, with the rest obtained from reference TRBV28 and TRBJ1-4, is as follows: DVKVTQSSRYLVKRTGEKVFLECVQDMDHENMFWYRQDPGLGLRLIYFSYDVKMKEKGDIPEGYSVSREKKERFSLILESASTNQTSMYLCASALEWWTDSTNEKLFFGSGTQLSVL.